These T cell receptor beta chains were read from a single sample in a study of tumor and adjacent non-tumor tissue in lung cancer. TCRdb reanalysed the multiplex PCR reads using MiXCR and keeps one entry per CDR3 protein. The table shows more than 70,000 distinct CDR3 sequences, with roughly three fifths occurring only once. Material: lung tumor tissue. These receptor sequences come from a man between 65 and 85 years old with non-small cell lung cancer. Each CDR3 is given with its conserved first and last residue. D genes are given only for firm matches. Where a row states a size, it is once, few, many or the class of an expanded clone; other rows omit it.

TRBJ2-4 TRBV6-5 TRBD1 NA CASSYSMDRLPKNIQYF
TRBJ1-1 TRBV20-1 NA NA CSTRDEGSVGTEAFF
TRBJ2-4 TRBV20-1 TRBD1 NA CSAADRSKNIKYF
TRBJ2-1 TRBV7-9 TRBD2 many CASSTRRREGDEQFF
TRBJ2-6 TRBV6-1 TRBD1 many CASSAQGAGANVLTF
TRBJ2-3 TRBV11-2 NA many CASSFILAADTQYF
TRBJ2-7 TRBV11-2 NA NA CASNRYHYLGYEQYF
TRBJ2-4 TRBV20-1 TRBD1 NA CSAPGRDRVAKNIQYF
TRBJ2-1 TRBV5-1 NA NA CASSLGATNGQFF
TRBJ1-6 TRBV11-2 NA once CAGSSPRNGNSPLHF
TRBJ2-6 TRBV4-1 NA NA CASGQDPVTASPGANVLTF
TRBJ2-3 TRBV28 NA many CASSFGAGYTDTQYF
TRBJ2-5 TRBV11-1 NA NA CASSPYLETQHF
TRBJ2-7 TRBV10-3 NA NA CAISEVSGARGEQYF
TRBJ2-7 TRBV6-1 TRBD1 once CASSELGQGLYDQYF
TRBJ2-7 TRBV6-2/TRBV6-3 NA many CASSTSGTGSYEQYF
TRBJ2-6 TRBV29-1 NA NA CSVVGALDGANVLTF
TRBJ2-3 TRBV28 NA few CTSSFGAGYTDTQYF
TRBJ2-3 TRBV24-1 TRBD2 many CATSAPSGSSTDTQYF
TRBJ2-5 TRBV6-2/TRBV6-3 TRBD2 few CAGSYSISRGGQESQYF
TRBJ2-5 TRBV11-1 NA few CASGRAPRRETQYF
TRBJ1-3 TRBV12-3/TRBV12-4 NA once CASSLPGLTNSGNTIYF
TRBJ2-6 TRBV6-1 NA many CASRLQGSGANVLTF
TRBJ2-1 TRBV11-3 NA NA CANSPDYGDNNELFF
TRBJ2-1 TRBV20-1 NA few CSARIRDDEQFF
TRBJ1-3 TRBV20-1 TRBD1 many CSARKGAGNTIYF
TRBJ2-1 TRBV4-2 TRBD1 NA CANSHNAGTGIYNEQFF
TRBJ1-5 TRBV29-1 TRBD1 NA CSVSRQGDQPPHF
TRBJ2-7 TRBV4-1 TRBD2 once CASSEDRVAGYYEQYF
TRBJ2-2 TRBV12-3/TRBV12-4 NA NA CTSSDHLGGADTGEPFF
TRBJ2-5 TRBV12-3/TRBV12-4 NA NA CASSSPGSGMTKETQYF
TRBJ1-6 TRBV5-1 NA few CASSPWQDHSPLHF
TRBJ2-2 TRBV18 NA NA CASSPQGSGELFF
TRBJ2-5 TRBV4-1 NA NA CVSSRPDRNQETQHF
TRBJ2-5 TRBV11-1 NA NA CTSSIDTRQETQYF
TRBJ1-5 TRBV6-6 NA NA CTSSWADSYNRPQHF
TRBJ2-7 TRBV29-1 NA NA CSLGDGGREQYF
TRBJ1-4 TRBV5-6 TRBD1 NA CPSSPIRQGAEKLFF
TRBJ2-5 TRBV28 TRBD1 many CASSFGQGVKTQYF
TRBJ1-1 TRBV29-1 TRBD1 NA CSIEDTGVGTETFF
TRBJ2-5 TRBV28 TRBD1 NA CASSPTGTAPHETQYF
TRBJ2-5 TRBV29-1 TRBD1 NA CSDQTGKLLQETQYF
TRBJ2-5 TRBV29-1 NA NA CSFDTGTTKTHYF
TRBJ2-7 TRBV4-2 NA NA CASSLVSRGPYEQYF
TRBJ1-1 TRBV10-3 TRBD1 many CAISTGTGSSAFF
TRBJ2-7 TRBV7-6 TRBD1 NA CASSPRQGVGEQYF
TRBJ2-6 TRBV12-3/TRBV12-4 NA NA CTNSFLGAGANVLTF
TRBJ1-1 TRBV12-3/TRBV12-4 NA many CASRRGNTEAFF
TRBJ2-7 TRBV20-1 TRBD2 once CNANLAGCEQYF
TRBJ2-5 TRBV21-1 NA NA CSNETQYF
TRBJ2-1 TRBV4-1 TRBD2 NA CASSQDFGGRRMSDGQLF